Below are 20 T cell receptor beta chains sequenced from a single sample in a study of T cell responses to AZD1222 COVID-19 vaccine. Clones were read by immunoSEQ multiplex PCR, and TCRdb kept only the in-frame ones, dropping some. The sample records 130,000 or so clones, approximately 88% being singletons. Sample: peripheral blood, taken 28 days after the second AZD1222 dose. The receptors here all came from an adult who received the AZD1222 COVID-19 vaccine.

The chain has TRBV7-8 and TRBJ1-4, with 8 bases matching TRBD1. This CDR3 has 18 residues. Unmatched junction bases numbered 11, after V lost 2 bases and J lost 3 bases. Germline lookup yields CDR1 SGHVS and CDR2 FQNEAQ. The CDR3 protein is CASSLLHGTGISNEKLFF. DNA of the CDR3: TGTGCCAGCAGCTTACTGCACGGGACAGGCATTTCTAATGAAAAACTGTTTTTT.

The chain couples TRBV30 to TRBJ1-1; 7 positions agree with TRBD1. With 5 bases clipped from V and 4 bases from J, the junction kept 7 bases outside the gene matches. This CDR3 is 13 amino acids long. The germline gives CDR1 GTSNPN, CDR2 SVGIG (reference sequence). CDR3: CAWSTGYLTEAFF. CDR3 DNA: TGTGCCTGGTCGACAGGGTATCTCACTGAAGCTTTCTTT.

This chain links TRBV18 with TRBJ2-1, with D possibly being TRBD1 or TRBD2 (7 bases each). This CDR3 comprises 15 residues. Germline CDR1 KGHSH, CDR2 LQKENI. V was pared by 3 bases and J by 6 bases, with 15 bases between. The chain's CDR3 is CASSPEQGGGNEQFF. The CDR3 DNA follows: TGTGCCAGCTCACCCGAGCAGGGGGGGGGCAATGAGCAGTTCTTC.

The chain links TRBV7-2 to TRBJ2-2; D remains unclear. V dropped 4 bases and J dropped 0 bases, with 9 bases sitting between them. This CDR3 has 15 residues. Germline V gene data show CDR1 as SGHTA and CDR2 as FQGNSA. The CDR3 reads CASSYDTANTGELFF. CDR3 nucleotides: TGTGCCAGCAGCTATGACACCGCGAACACCGGGGAGCTGTTTTTT.

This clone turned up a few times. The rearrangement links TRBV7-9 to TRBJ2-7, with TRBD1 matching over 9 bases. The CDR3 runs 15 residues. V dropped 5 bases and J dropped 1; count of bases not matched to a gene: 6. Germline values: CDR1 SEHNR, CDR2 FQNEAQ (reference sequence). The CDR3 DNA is TGTGCCAGCAGCCAAGACAGGGGGTCTTCCTACGAGCAGTACTTC. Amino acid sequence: CASSQDRGSSYEQYF.

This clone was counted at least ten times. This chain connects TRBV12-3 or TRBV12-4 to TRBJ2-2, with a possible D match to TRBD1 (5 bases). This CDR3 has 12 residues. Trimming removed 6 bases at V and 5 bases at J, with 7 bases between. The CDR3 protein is CASSRQTGELFF. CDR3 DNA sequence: TGTGCCAGCAGCCGACAGACCGGGGAGCTGTTTTTT.

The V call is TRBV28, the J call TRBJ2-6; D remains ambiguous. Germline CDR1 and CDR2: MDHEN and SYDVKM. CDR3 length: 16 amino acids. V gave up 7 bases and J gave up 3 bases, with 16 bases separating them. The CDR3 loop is CASTEAADGGANVLTF. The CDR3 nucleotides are TGTGCCAGCACAGAGGCGGCCGACGGTGGGGCCAACGTCCTGACTTTC.

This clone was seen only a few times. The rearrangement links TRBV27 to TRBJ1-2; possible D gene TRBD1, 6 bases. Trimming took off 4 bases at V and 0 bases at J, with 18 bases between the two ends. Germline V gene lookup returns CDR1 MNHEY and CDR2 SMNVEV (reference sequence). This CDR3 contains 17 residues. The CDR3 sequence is CASSYSRQAPSNYGYTF. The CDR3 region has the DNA TGTGCCAGCAGTTACTCGCGACAGGCCCCATCTAACTATGGCTACACCTTC.

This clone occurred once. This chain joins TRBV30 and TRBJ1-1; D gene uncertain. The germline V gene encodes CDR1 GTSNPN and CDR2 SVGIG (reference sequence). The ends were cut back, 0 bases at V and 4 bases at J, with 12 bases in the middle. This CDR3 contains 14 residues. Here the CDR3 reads CAWSVLGGITEAFF. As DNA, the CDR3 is TGTGCCTGGAGTGTACTAGGAGGGATCACTGAAGCTTTCTTT.

Here the CDR3 DNA reads TGTGCCAGCTCACAGTACCAAGAGACCCAGTACTTC. It specifies CASSQYQETQYF. The V gene is TRBV18, the J gene TRBJ2-5; D unresolved. The CDR3 totals 12 residues. Germline assignment: CDR1 KGHSH and CDR2 LQKENI. Trimming cost V 4 bases and J 0 bases, with 3 bases left between them.

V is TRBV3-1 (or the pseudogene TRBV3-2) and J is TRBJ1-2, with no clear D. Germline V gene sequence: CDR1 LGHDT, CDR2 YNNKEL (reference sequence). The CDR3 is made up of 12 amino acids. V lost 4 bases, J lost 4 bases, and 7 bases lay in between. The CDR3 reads CASSLSTYGYTF. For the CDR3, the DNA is TGTGCCAGCAGCCTGTCGACCTATGGCTACACCTTC.

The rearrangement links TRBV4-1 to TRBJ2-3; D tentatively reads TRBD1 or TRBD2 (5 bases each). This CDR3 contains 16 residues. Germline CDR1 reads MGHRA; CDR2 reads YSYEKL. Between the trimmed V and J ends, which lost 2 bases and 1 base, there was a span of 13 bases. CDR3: CASSQYGTAGTDTQYF. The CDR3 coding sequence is TGCGCCAGCAGCCAATACGGGACGGCAGGCACAGATACGCAGTATTTT.

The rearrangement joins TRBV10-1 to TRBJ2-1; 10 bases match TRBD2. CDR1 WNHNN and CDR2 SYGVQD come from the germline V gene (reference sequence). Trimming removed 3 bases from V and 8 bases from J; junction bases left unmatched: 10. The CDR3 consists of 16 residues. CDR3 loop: CASSDPSGSRPYEQFF. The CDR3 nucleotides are TGCGCCAGCAGTGATCCTAGCGGGAGTCGACCGTATGAGCAGTTCTTC.

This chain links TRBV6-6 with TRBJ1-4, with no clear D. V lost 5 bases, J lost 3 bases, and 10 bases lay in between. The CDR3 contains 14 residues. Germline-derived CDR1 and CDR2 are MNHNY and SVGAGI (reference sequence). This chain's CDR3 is CASSSVGANEKLFF. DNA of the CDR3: TGTGCCAGCAGTAGCGTTGGGGCTAATGAAAAACTGTTTTTT.

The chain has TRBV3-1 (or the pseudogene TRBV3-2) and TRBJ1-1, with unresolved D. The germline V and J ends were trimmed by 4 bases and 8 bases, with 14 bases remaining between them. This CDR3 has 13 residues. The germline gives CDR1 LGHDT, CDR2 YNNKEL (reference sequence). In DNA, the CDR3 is TGTGCCAGCAGCCGCCTAAGGAGCGTCGAAGCTTTCTTT. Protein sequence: CASSRLRSVEAFF.

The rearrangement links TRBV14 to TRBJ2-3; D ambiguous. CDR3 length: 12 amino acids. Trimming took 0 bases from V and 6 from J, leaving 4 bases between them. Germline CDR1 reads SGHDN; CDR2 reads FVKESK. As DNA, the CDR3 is TGTGCCAGCAGCCAAGATTTTGATACGCAGTATTTT. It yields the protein CASSQDFDTQYF.

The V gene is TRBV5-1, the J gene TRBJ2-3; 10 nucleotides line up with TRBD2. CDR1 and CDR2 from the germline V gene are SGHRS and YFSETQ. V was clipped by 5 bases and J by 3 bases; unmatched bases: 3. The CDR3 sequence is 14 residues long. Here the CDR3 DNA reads TGCGCCAGCAGGACTAGCGGGTTGACAGATACGCAGTATTTT. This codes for CASRTSGLTDTQYF.

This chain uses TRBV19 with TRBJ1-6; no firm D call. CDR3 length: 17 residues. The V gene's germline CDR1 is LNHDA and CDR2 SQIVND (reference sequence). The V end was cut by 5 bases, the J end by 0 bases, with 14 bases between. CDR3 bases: TGTGCCAGTAGTCCTCGAGGAGGGATCTCCTATAATTCACCCCTCCACTTT. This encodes CASSPRGGISYNSPLHF.

The CDR3 DNA follows: TGTGCCAGTAGTATAGCGGGACAGGGGGTCCCCCGGCATGGCTACACCTTC. Protein product: CASSIAGQGVPRHGYTF. The chain employs TRBV19 and TRBJ1-2; 11 bases map to TRBD1. J was trimmed by 6 bases and V by 1 base; bases with no gene match: 10. CDR3 length: 17 amino acids. Per germline, CDR1 LNHDA and CDR2 SQIVND (reference sequence).

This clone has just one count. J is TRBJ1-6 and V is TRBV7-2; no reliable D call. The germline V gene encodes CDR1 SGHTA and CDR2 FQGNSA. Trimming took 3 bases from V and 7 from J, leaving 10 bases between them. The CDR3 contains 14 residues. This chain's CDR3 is CASSFRAGNSPLHF. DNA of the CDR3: TGTGCCAGCAGCTTCCGGGCCGGAAATTCACCCCTCCACTTT. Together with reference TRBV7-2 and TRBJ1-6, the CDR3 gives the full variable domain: GAGVSQSPSNKVTEKGKDVELRCDPISGHTALYWYRQSLGQGLEFLIYFQGNSAPDKSGLPSDRFSAERTGGSVSTLTIQRTQQEDSAVYLCASSFRAGNSPLHFGNGTRLTVT.